This is a list of T cell receptor beta chains from one sample in a study of control samples from healthy donors and cancer patients. Only in-frame clones appear in the TCRdb table, and some are missing; sequencing was by immunoSEQ multiplex PCR. The data contain around 250,000 clones, roughly 82% of them singletons. What was sequenced was PBMCs. The receptors come from a woman aged 60-70 years with lung cancer. CDR3s include the opening cysteine and the closing phenylalanine or tryptophan. Fields, in order: V gene, J gene, CDR3 length, clone size, D gene, CDR3 protein, CDR3 DNA. The D gene is left open where the match is weak. Size is omitted from some rows. Given values are once, few, many or a class for expanded clones.

v_call: TRBV18; j_call: TRBJ1-2; cdr3_length: 14; clone_size: .; d_call: .; cdr3_aa: CASSPAQTAYGYTF; cdr3_nt: TGTGCCAGCTCACCAGCACAGACCGCCTATGGCTACACCTTC
v_call: TRBV4-1; j_call: TRBJ2-5; cdr3_length: 16; clone_size: .; d_call: .; cdr3_aa: CASSQVGQGGQETQYF; cdr3_nt: TGCGCCAGCAGCCAAGTTGGACAGGGAGGGCAAGAGACCCAGTACTTC
v_call: TRBV12-3/TRBV12-4; j_call: TRBJ1-2; cdr3_length: 13; clone_size: .; d_call: TRBD1; cdr3_aa: CAVRGFGNYGYTF; cdr3_nt: TGTGCCGTCAGGGGGTTCGGGAACTATGGCTACACCTTC
v_call: TRBV4-1; j_call: TRBJ1-2; cdr3_length: 15; clone_size: .; d_call: .; cdr3_aa: CASSQEGQAYYGYTF; cdr3_nt: TGCGCCAGCAGCCAAGAAGGGCAGGCTTACTATGGCTACACCTTC
v_call: TRBV30; j_call: TRBJ2-1; cdr3_length: 17; clone_size: .; d_call: .; cdr3_aa: CAWSVALALPSYNEQFF; cdr3_nt: TGTGCCTGGAGTGTCGCATTAGCCTTACCCTCCTACAATGAGCAGTTCTTC
v_call: TRBV7-2; j_call: TRBJ1-5; cdr3_length: 15; clone_size: .; d_call: .; cdr3_aa: CASSLGQGSNQPQHF; cdr3_nt: TGTGCCAGCAGCTTAGGGCAGGGTAGCAATCAGCCCCAGCATTTT
v_call: TRBV11-2; j_call: TRBJ2-7; cdr3_length: 11; clone_size: .; d_call: .; cdr3_aa: CASSQAYEQYF; cdr3_nt: TGTGCCAGTAGTCAGGCGTACGAGCAGTACTTC
v_call: TRBV30; j_call: TRBJ1-6; cdr3_length: 13; clone_size: .; d_call: TRBD1; cdr3_aa: CACGTAFNSPLHF; cdr3_nt: TGTGCCTGCGGGACAGCTTTTAATTCACCCCTCCACTTT
v_call: TRBV7-2; j_call: TRBJ1-1; cdr3_length: 13; clone_size: .; d_call: .; cdr3_aa: CASSLERNTEAFF; cdr3_nt: TGTGCCAGCAGCTTAGAAAGGAACACTGAAGCTTTCTTT
v_call: TRBV27; j_call: TRBJ2-7; cdr3_length: 14; clone_size: .; d_call: .; cdr3_aa: CASRENQMNNEQYF; cdr3_nt: TGTGCCAGCAGAGAGAACCAGATGAACAACGAGCAGTACTTC
v_call: TRBV29-1; j_call: TRBJ2-1; cdr3_length: 10; clone_size: .; d_call: .; cdr3_aa: CSAGYNEQFF; cdr3_nt: TGCAGCGCTGGGTACAATGAGCAGTTCTTC
v_call: TRBV7-3; j_call: TRBJ2-3; cdr3_length: 16; clone_size: .; d_call: TRBD1; cdr3_aa: CASSNHRGGLTDTQYF; cdr3_nt: TGTGCCAGCAGCAACCACAGGGGTGGGCTGACAGATACGCAGTATTTT
v_call: TRBV14; j_call: TRBJ1-6; cdr3_length: 15; clone_size: .; d_call: .; cdr3_aa: CASTLSEVGDSPLHF; cdr3_nt: TGTGCCAGCACTCTGTCAGAGGTCGGAGATTCACCCCTCCACTTT
v_call: TRBV5-1; j_call: TRBJ2-7; cdr3_length: 13; clone_size: .; d_call: TRBD1; cdr3_aa: CASSGTGSYEQYF; cdr3_nt: TGCGCCAGCAGCGGGACAGGGAGCTACGAGCAGTACTTC
v_call: TRBV28; j_call: TRBJ2-6; cdr3_length: 15; clone_size: .; d_call: .; cdr3_aa: CASSLWGSGANVLTF; cdr3_nt: TGTGCCAGCAGTTTATGGGGCTCTGGGGCCAACGTCCTGACTTTC
v_call: TRBV24-1; j_call: TRBJ1-1; cdr3_length: 13; clone_size: .; d_call: .; cdr3_aa: CATRTDRNTEAFF; cdr3_nt: TGTGCCACCCGTACGGACAGGAACACTGAAGCTTTCTTT
v_call: TRBV7-6; j_call: TRBJ1-6; cdr3_length: 16; clone_size: .; d_call: .; cdr3_aa: CASSLLSGTENSPLHF; cdr3_nt: TGTGCCAGCAGCTTACTTTCCGGGACGGAAAATTCACCCCTCCACTTT
v_call: TRBV4-1; j_call: TRBJ2-2; cdr3_length: 16; clone_size: .; d_call: .; cdr3_aa: CASSRTGTPNTGELFF; cdr3_nt: TGCGCCAGCAGCCGAACCGGGACTCCGAACACCGGGGAGCTGTTTTTT
v_call: TRBV23-1; j_call: TRBJ2-7; cdr3_length: 14; clone_size: .; d_call: .; cdr3_aa: CASGTRHTVYEQYF; cdr3_nt: TGCGCCAGCGGCACTCGGCACACGGTCTACGAGCAGTACTTC
v_call: TRBV27; j_call: TRBJ2-3; cdr3_length: 16; clone_size: once; d_call: TRBD2; cdr3_aa: CASSLGLAGVTDTQYF; cdr3_nt: TGTGCCAGCAGTTTAGGGCTAGCGGGAGTCACAGATACGCAGTATTTT
v_call: TRBV4-1; j_call: TRBJ2-3; cdr3_length: 18; clone_size: .; d_call: TRBD2; cdr3_aa: CASSQERGLAGGHDTQYF; cdr3_nt: TGCGCCAGCAGCCAAGAGCGGGGGCTAGCGGGAGGCCACGATACGCAGTATTTT
v_call: TRBV3-1/TRBV3-2; j_call: TRBJ1-1; cdr3_length: 13; clone_size: few; d_call: .; cdr3_aa: CASSPLGGSEAFF; cdr3_nt: TGTGCCAGCAGCCCTCTGGGGGGCTCTGAAGCTTTCTTT
v_call: TRBV6-5; j_call: TRBJ2-7; cdr3_length: 14; clone_size: .; d_call: TRBD1; cdr3_aa: CASRQGLGAYEQYF; cdr3_nt: TGTGCCAGCCGACAGGGGTTGGGGGCCTACGAGCAGTACTTC
v_call: TRBV4-1; j_call: TRBJ1-3; cdr3_length: 15; clone_size: .; d_call: .; cdr3_aa: CASSRFFVSGNTIYF; cdr3_nt: TGCGCCAGCAGCCGCTTCTTCGTCTCTGGAAACACCATATATTTT
v_call: TRBV9; j_call: TRBJ2-2; cdr3_length: 17; clone_size: .; d_call: .; cdr3_aa: CASSRGGGTTNTGELFF; cdr3_nt: TGTGCCAGCAGCCGTGGAGGGGGGACTACGAACACCGGGGAGCTGTTTTTT
v_call: TRBV4-1; j_call: TRBJ1-5; cdr3_length: 17; clone_size: few; d_call: .; cdr3_aa: CASSQLDMGFSNQPQHF; cdr3_nt: TGCGCCAGCAGCCAATTGGACATGGGTTTTAGTAATCAGCCCCAGCATTTT
v_call: TRBV7-2; j_call: TRBJ1-2; cdr3_length: 15; clone_size: .; d_call: .; cdr3_aa: CASSSSGTTNYGYTF; cdr3_nt: TGTGCCAGCAGCTCCTCCGGGACGACCAACTATGGCTACACCTTC
v_call: TRBV11-2; j_call: TRBJ1-1; cdr3_length: 16; clone_size: .; d_call: TRBD1; cdr3_aa: CASSSRTGGKYTEAFF; cdr3_nt: TGTGCCAGCAGCTCGCGAACAGGGGGGAAATACACTGAAGCTTTCTTT
v_call: TRBV19; j_call: TRBJ1-4; cdr3_length: 15; clone_size: .; d_call: .; cdr3_aa: CASSNRARTNEKLFF; cdr3_nt: TGTGCCAGTAGTAACCGGGCGAGGACTAATGAAAAACTGTTTTTT
v_call: TRBV7-3; j_call: TRBJ2-5; cdr3_length: 13; clone_size: .; d_call: TRBD1; cdr3_aa: CASSTGARETQYF; cdr3_nt: TGTGCCAGCAGCACAGGGGCGCGAGAGACCCAGTACTTC
v_call: TRBV6-5; j_call: TRBJ2-5; cdr3_length: 14; clone_size: .; d_call: .; cdr3_aa: CASNPSGQAHGQYF; cdr3_nt: TGTGCCAGTAATCCCTCGGGGCAGGCCCATGGCCAGTACTTC
v_call: TRBV24-1; j_call: TRBJ2-1; cdr3_length: 16; clone_size: .; d_call: .; cdr3_aa: CATSDPQGPSYNEQFF; cdr3_nt: TGTGCCACCAGTGATCCACAGGGTCCTTCCTACAATGAGCAGTTCTTC
v_call: TRBV2; j_call: TRBJ2-7; cdr3_length: 11; clone_size: .; d_call: .; cdr3_aa: CASSERYEQYF; cdr3_nt: TGTGCCAGCAGTGAACGCTACGAGCAGTACTTC
v_call: TRBV2; j_call: TRBJ2-2; cdr3_length: 15; clone_size: .; d_call: .; cdr3_aa: CASSVQGGNTGELFF; cdr3_nt: TGTGCCAGCAGTGTCCAGGGAGGTAACACCGGGGAGCTGTTTTTT
v_call: TRBV2; j_call: TRBJ2-7; cdr3_length: 13; clone_size: .; d_call: .; cdr3_aa: CASRRDTYYEQYF; cdr3_nt: TGTGCCAGCAGGCGGGACACGTACTACGAGCAGTACTTC
v_call: TRBV6-6; j_call: TRBJ2-7; cdr3_length: 12; clone_size: .; d_call: .; cdr3_aa: CASHGPSYEQYF; cdr3_nt: TGTGCCAGCCACGGGCCCTCCTACGAGCAGTACTTC
v_call: TRBV5-4; j_call: TRBJ1-3; cdr3_length: 16; clone_size: .; d_call: .; cdr3_aa: CASSLSRGAWGNTIYF; cdr3_nt: TGTGCCAGCAGCTTGTCCCGCGGGGCATGGGGAAACACCATATATTTT
v_call: TRBV7-3; j_call: TRBJ1-1; cdr3_length: 14; clone_size: few; d_call: TRBD1; cdr3_aa: CASSPGQGNTEAFF; cdr3_nt: TGTGCCAGCAGCCCGGGACAGGGGAACACTGAAGCTTTCTTT
v_call: TRBV5-1; j_call: TRBJ2-7; cdr3_length: 15; clone_size: .; d_call: .; cdr3_aa: CASSLGGVGVYEQYF; cdr3_nt: TGCGCCAGCAGCTTGGGAGGCGTGGGAGTGTACGAGCAGTACTTC
v_call: TRBV28; j_call: TRBJ2-7; cdr3_length: 13; clone_size: .; d_call: .; cdr3_aa: CASSWGTAGEQYF; cdr3_nt: TGTGCCAGCAGCTGGGGGACAGCGGGCGAGCAGTACTTC
v_call: TRBV5-6; j_call: TRBJ1-2; cdr3_length: 15; clone_size: .; d_call: TRBD1; cdr3_aa: CASSSDGQGGYGYTF; cdr3_nt: TGTGCCAGCAGCTCCGACGGACAGGGGGGCTATGGCTACACCTTC